This TCR beta chain appears in the sequencing data of a study of human T cells and chemical hapten exposure. The sample's time point: patch test 1, 2 weeks after DPC sensitization. Described treatment: therapeutic diphenylcyclopropenone sensitization with weekly scalp DPC. This clonotype has a handful of counts. TCRdb re-called the RACE reads with MiXCR, one entry per CDR3 protein. This sample has some 180,000 distinct CDR3 sequences, with approximately 20% found just once. The source is a woman between 50 and 59 years old with alopecia areata. Some clones in this sample may be carry-over from other donors' samples. The input for sequencing was whole blood, taken in connection with sensitization to the hapten diphenylcyclopropenone (DPC).

Written as DNA, the CDR3 is TGCAGTGCTAGAGACAGCAACGGCTACACCTTC. It yields the protein CSARDSNGYTF. This chain links TRBV20-1 with TRBJ1-2; no reliable D call. CDR3 length: 11 amino acids. CDR1 is DFQATT, CDR2 SNEGSKA, per germline (reference sequence). V was trimmed by 0 bases and J by 8 bases, leaving 7 bases between them.